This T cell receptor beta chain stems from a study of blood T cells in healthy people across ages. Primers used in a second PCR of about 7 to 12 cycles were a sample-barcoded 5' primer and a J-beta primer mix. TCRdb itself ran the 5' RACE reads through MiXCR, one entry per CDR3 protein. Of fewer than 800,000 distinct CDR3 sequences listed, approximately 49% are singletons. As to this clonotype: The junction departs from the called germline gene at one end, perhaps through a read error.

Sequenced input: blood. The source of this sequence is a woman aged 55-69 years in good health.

Here the CDR3 reads CASSSRAGESTDTQYF. DNA for the CDR3: TGTGCCAGCAGCTCTAGGGCCGGGGAGAGCACGGATACGCAGTATTTT. J is TRBJ2-3 and V is TRBV7-3, with D possibly TRBD2 on 5 matching bases. The CDR3 covers 16 residues. Germline CDR1 and CDR2: SGHTA and FQGTGA.